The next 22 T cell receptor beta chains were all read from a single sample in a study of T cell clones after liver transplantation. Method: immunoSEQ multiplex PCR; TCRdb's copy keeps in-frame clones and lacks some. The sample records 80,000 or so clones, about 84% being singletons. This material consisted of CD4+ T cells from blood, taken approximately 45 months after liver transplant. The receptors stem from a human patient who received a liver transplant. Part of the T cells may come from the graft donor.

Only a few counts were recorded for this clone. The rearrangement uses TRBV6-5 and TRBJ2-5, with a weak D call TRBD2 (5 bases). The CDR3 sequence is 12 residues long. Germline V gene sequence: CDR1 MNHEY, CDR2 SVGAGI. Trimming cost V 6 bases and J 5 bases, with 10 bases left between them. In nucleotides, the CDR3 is TGTGCCAGCAGGGACTCAGCGGAGACCCAGTACTTC. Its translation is CASRDSAETQYF.

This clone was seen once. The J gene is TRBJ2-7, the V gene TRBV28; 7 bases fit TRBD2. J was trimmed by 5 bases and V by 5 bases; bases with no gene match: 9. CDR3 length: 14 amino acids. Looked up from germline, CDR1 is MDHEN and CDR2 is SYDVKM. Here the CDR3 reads CASSPPPLADEQYF. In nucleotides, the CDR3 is TGTGCCAGCAGTCCCCCCCCTCTAGCGGACGAGCAGTACTTC.

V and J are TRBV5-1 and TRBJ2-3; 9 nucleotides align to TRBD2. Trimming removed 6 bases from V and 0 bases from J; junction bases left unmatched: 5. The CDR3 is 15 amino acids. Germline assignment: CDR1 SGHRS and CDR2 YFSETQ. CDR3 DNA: TGCGCCAGCATGCGGGAGGGACATAGCACAGATACGCAGTATTTT. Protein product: CASMREGHSTDTQYF.

The CDR3 here is CASSLITDLGAPEAFF. In DNA form, the CDR3 reads TGTGCCAGCAGTTTAATTACGGATTTGGGGGCCCCTGAAGCTTTCTTT. The gene calls are TRBV27 and TRBJ1-1; tentative D call: TRBD1 (6 bases). This CDR3 is 16 amino acids long. Germline V gene lookup returns CDR1 MNHEY and CDR2 SMNVEV (reference sequence). The V end lost 2 bases, the J end lost 6 bases, and 19 bases lay between the germline ends.

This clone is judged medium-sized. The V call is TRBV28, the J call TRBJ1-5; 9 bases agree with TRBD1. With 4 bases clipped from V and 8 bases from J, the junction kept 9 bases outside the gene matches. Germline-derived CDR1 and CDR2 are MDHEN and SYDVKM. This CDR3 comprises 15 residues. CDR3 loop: CASSSSGTGYKPQHF. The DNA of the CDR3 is TGTGCCAGCAGTTCCTCCGGGACAGGGTATAAGCCCCAGCATTTT.

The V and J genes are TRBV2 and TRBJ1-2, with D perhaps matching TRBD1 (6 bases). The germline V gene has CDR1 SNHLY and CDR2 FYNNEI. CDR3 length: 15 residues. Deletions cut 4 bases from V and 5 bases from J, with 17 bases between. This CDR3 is CASSASTGGPYGYTF. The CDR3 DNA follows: TGTGCCAGCAGTGCTTCGACAGGCGGCCCTTATGGCTACACCTTC.

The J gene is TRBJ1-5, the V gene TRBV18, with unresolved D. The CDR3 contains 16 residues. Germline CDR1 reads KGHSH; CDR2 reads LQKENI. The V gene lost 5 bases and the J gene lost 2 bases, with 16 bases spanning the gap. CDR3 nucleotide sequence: TGTGCCAGCTCATTGCGTCCCCCGGGCGGCAATCAGCCCCAGCATTTT. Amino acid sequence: CASSLRPPGGNQPQHF. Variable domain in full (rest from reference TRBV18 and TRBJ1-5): NAGVMQNPRHLVRRRGQEARLRCSPMKGHSHVYWYRQLPEEGLKFMVYLQKENIIDESGMPKERFSAEFPKEGPSILRIQQVVRGDSAAYFCASSLRPPGGNQPQHFGDGTRLSIL.

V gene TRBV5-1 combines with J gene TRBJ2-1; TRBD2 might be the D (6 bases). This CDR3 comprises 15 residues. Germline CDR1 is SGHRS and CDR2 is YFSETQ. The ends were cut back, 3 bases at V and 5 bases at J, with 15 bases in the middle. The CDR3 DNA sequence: TGCGCCAGCAGCTGGGCGGGATCGGGGGACAATGAGCAGTTCTTC. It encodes CASSWAGSGDNEQFF.

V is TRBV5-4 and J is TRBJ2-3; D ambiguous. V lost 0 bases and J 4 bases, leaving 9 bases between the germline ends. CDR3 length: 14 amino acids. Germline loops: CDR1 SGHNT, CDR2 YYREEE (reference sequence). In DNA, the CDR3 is TGTGCCAGCAGCTTGGGGATGGAAGCAGATACGCAGTATTTT. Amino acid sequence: CASSLGMEADTQYF.

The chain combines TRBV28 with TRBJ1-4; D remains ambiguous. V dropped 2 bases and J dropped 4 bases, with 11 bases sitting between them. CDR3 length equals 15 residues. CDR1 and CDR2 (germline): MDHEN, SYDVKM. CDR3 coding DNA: TGTGCCAGCAGTTTACCCCCAGGAGATAATGAAAAACTGTTTTTT. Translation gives CASSLPPGDNEKLFF.

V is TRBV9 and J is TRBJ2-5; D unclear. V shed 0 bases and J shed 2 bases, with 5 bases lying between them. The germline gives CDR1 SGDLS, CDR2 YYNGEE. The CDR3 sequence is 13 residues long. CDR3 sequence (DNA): TGTGCCAGCAGCGTAGCGTCGCAAGAGACCCAGTACTTC. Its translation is CASSVASQETQYF.

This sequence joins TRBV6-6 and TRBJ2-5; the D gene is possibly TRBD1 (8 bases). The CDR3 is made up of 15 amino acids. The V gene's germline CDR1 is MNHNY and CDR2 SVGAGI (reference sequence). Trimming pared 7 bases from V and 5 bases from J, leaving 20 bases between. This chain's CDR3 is CASTRGAGGEETQYF. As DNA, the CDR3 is TGTGCCAGCACTCGGGGGGCAGGGGGCGAGGAGACCCAGTACTTC.

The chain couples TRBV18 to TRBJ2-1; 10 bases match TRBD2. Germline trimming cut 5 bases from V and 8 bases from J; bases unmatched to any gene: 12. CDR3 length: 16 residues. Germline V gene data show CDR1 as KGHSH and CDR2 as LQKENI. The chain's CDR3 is CASSLRLAGGGDEQFF. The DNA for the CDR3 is TGTGCCAGCTCATTGCGACTAGCGGGTGGAGGGGATGAGCAGTTCTTC.

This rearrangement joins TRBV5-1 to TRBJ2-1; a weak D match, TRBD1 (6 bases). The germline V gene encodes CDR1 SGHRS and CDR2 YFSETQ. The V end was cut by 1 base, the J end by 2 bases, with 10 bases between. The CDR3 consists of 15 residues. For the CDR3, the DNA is TGCGCCAGCAGCTTGTCAGGGGTAACCTACAATGAGCAGTTCTTC. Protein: CASSLSGVTYNEQFF.

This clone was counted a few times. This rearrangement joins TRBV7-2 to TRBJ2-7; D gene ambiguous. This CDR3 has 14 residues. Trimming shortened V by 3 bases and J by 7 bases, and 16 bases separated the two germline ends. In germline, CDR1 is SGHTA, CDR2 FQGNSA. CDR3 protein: CASSLHSSSPEQYF. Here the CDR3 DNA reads TGTGCCAGCAGCTTGCACAGTTCGTCACCTGAGCAGTACTTC.

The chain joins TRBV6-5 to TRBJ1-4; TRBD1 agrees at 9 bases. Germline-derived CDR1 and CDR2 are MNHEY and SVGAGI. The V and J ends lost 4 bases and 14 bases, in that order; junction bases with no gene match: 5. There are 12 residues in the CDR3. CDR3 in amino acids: CASSSTGQGLFF. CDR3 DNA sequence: TGTGCCAGCAGTTCCACGGGACAGGGTCTGTTTTTT.

In DNA form, the CDR3 reads TGTGCCAGCAGTCAGGGGACAGGGGGAACCGTATATGGCTACACCTTC. Translated, it gives CASSQGTGGTVYGYTF. The chain recombines TRBV27 with TRBJ1-2, with 11 bases fitting TRBD1. Trimming cost V 5 bases and J 5 bases; bases outside gene matches: 10. Per germline, CDR1 MNHEY and CDR2 SMNVEV (reference sequence). This CDR3 has 16 amino acids.

The CDR3 is CASSLLWGDSSTDTQYF. The CDR3 nucleotides read TGTGCCAGCAGCTTGTTGTGGGGAGATTCTAGCACAGATACGCAGTATTTT. This sequence joins TRBV7-9 and TRBJ2-3; TRBD2 might be the D (5 bases). V shed 3 bases and J shed 0 bases, with 16 bases lying between them. Looked up from germline, CDR1 is SEHNR and CDR2 is FQNEAQ (reference sequence). The CDR3 is 17 residues long. The variable domain in full, with the rest retrieved from reference TRBV7-9 and TRBJ2-3, is DTGVSQNPRHKITKRGQNVTFRCDPISEHNRLYWYRQTLGQGPEFLTYFQNEAQLEKSRLLSDRFSAERPKGSFSTLEIQRTEQGDSAMYLCASSLLWGDSSTDTQYFGPGTRLTVL.

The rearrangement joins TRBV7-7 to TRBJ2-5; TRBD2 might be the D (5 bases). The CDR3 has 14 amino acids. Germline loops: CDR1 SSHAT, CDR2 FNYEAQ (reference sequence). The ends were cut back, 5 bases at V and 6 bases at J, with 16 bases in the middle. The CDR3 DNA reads TGTGCCAGCAGCCGGGCCTTAAGAGGGCAGACCCAGTACTTC. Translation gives CASSRALRGQTQYF.

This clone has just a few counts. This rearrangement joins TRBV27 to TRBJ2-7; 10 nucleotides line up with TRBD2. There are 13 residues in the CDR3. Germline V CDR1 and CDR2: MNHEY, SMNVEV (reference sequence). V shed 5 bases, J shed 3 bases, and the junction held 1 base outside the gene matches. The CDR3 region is CASSQREGYEQYF. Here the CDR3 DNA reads TGTGCCAGCAGTCAGCGGGAGGGCTACGAGCAGTACTTC.

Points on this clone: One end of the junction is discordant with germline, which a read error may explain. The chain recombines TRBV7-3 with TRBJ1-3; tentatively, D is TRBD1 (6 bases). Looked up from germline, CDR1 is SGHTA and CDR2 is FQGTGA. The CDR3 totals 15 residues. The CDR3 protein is CASSLTGHSGNTIYF. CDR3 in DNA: TGTGCCAGCAGCCTAACAGGGCACTCTGGAAACACCATATATTTT.

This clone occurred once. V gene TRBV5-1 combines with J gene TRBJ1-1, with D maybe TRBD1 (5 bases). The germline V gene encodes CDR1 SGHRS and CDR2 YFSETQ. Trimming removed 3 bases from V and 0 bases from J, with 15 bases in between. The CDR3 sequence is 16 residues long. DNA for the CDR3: TGCGCCAGCAGCTGGGGTTGGACAAACCTGAACACTGAAGCTTTCTTT. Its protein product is CASSWGWTNLNTEAFF.